The rows below give T cell receptor beta chains drawn from one sample of a study of cytomegalovirus exposure and HLA in healthy donors. Repertoires were generated with immunoSEQ multiplex PCR, while TCRdb's copy carries only in-frame clones and drops some. The sample carries over 100,000 clones, around 68% recorded once. Material for sequencing was PBMCs. These receptor sequences come from a human donor in good health. Both conserved end residues are part of each CDR3. A D gene is named only where the DNA matches it firmly. Clone size is shown for a subset of rows, as once, few, many or a class of expanded clone.

len | j_gene | v_gene | abundance | d_gene | CDR3aa | CDR3nt
12 | TRBJ1-4 | TRBV2 | - | - | CASTGGNEKLFF | TGTGCCAGCACGGGGGGTAATGAAAAACTGTTTTTT
15 | TRBJ2-5 | TRBV18 | - | TRBD1 | CASSPQTGIGKTQYF | TGTGCCAGCTCACCCCAGACAGGGATCGGAAAGACCCAGTACTTC
18 | TRBJ2-1 | TRBV9 | - | TRBD1 | CASSVGTGVVASYNEQFF | TGTGCCAGCAGCGTAGGGACAGGGGTGGTAGCCTCCTACAATGAGCAGTTCTTC
15 | TRBJ1-1 | TRBV5-1 | - | TRBD1 | CASSLAGQGDTEAFF | TGCGCCAGCAGCTTGGCGGGGCAGGGGGACACTGAAGCTTTCTTT
15 | TRBJ2-3 | TRBV5-1 | - | - | CASSLDPQGRNTQYF | TGCGCCAGCAGCTTGGATCCGCAGGGCCGGAATACGCAGTATTTT
13 | TRBJ2-7 | TRBV19 | - | TRBD2 | CASSPGLVLEQYF | TGTGCCAGTAGCCCGGGACTAGTCCTCGAGCAGTACTTC
14 | TRBJ2-1 | TRBV7-9 | - | - | CASSLGLGLGEQFF | TGTGCCAGCAGCTTAGGGTTGGGTCTAGGTGAGCAGTTCTTC
15 | TRBJ1-5 | TRBV19 | once | TRBD1 | CASTTRQGRDQPQHF | TGTGCCAGTACTACCAGACAGGGTCGGGATCAGCCCCAGCATTTT
19 | TRBJ1-3 | TRBV6-1 | few | TRBD1 | CASREPGQGGFLVLNTIYF | TGTGCCAGCAGAGAACCTGGACAGGGGGGGTTTCTGGTTTTAAACACCATATATTTT
16 | TRBJ2-1 | TRBV4-1 | - | TRBD2 | CASSQDGSGAYNEQFF | TGCGCCAGCAGCCAAGATGGGAGCGGGGCCTACAATGAGCAGTTCTTC
20 | TRBJ2-7 | TRBV19 | few | TRBD2 | CASSIGPSRTSGPSSYEQYF | TGTGCCAGTAGTATAGGCCCCTCCCGGACTAGCGGCCCATCCTCCTACGAGCAGTACTTC
15 | TRBJ2-5 | TRBV25-1 | - | - | CASSAQGHPYATQYF | TGTGCCAGCAGTGCCCAGGGACACCCCTATGCGACCCAGTACTTC
14 | TRBJ2-7 | TRBV4-1 | - | - | CASSQQEERYEQYF | TGCGCCAGCAGCCAACAGGAGGAACGATACGAGCAGTACTTC
14 | TRBJ2-7 | TRBV4-1 | few | TRBD1 | CASSQEIRGHEQYF | TGCGCCAGCAGCCAAGAGATCAGGGGGCACGAGCAGTACTTC
12 | TRBJ2-7 | TRBV29-1 | - | - | CSVQDTSYEQYF | TGCAGCGTTCAGGACACGTCCTACGAGCAGTACTTC
14 | TRBJ2-1 | TRBV29-1 | few | TRBD2 | CSVAGGSSYNEQFF | TGCAGCGTTGCGGGAGGGAGCTCCTACAATGAGCAGTTCTTC
15 | TRBJ1-5 | TRBV19 | - | - | CASSIIWGGHQPQHF | TGTGCCAGTAGTATTATCTGGGGGGGACATCAGCCCCAGCATTTT
16 | TRBJ2-3 | TRBV7-9 | - | TRBD2 | CASSSGASGSTDTQYF | TGTGCCAGCAGCTCCGGGGCTAGCGGGAGCACAGATACGCAGTATTTT
13 | TRBJ2-7 | TRBV15 | - | - | CATQGGSIDEQYF | TGTGCCACCCAAGGTGGGAGTATCGACGAGCAGTACTTC
13 | TRBJ2-7 | TRBV30 | - | TRBD1 | CAWGQGIYERQYF | TGTGCCTGGGGACAGGGGATCTACGAGCGGCAGTACTTC
15 | TRBJ2-7 | TRBV27 | - | - | CASSLSSPSGYEQYF | TGTGCCAGCAGTTTATCTTCTCCCTCGGGCTACGAGCAGTACTTC
15 | TRBJ2-7 | TRBV4-1 | - | TRBD1 | CASSQAGTGDSEQYF | TGCGCCAGCAGCCAAGCCGGGACAGGGGACTCCGAGCAGTACTTC
16 | TRBJ2-1 | TRBV7-9 | medium-sized | - | CASSYGETITYNEQFF | TGTGCCAGCAGCTACGGGGAAACCATAACCTACAATGAGCAGTTCTTC
11 | TRBJ1-2 | TRBV5-5 | - | - | CATTGGNGYTF | TGTGCCACAACAGGCGGGAATGGCTACACCTTC
15 | TRBJ1-4 | TRBV18 | - | - | CASSPPTGEGEKLFF | TGTGCCAGCTCACCACCAACAGGTGAAGGTGAAAAACTGTTTTTT
14 | TRBJ2-1 | TRBV28 | - | - | CASSLTLGGNEQFF | TGTGCCAGCAGTTTAACTCTGGGGGGTAATGAGCAGTTCTTC
15 | TRBJ1-1 | TRBV7-9 | - | TRBD1 | CASSPLDRGWVGAFF | TGTGCCAGCAGCCCCCTCGACAGGGGCTGGGTCGGAGCTTTCTTT
15 | TRBJ2-1 | TRBV7-3 | - | - | CASSVGPETGNEQFF | TGTGCCAGCAGCGTGGGGCCAGAGACCGGCAATGAGCAGTTCTTC
18 | TRBJ2-7 | TRBV28 | few | - | CASPPRTTESLSSYEQYF | TGTGCCAGCCCCCCCCGGACGACAGAGAGCCTTTCCTCCTACGAGCAGTACTTC
14 | TRBJ2-7 | TRBV28 | - | TRBD2 | CASSLAGVLYEQYF | TGTGCCAGCAGCCTAGCGGGAGTCTTGTACGAGCAGTACTTC
15 | TRBJ1-2 | TRBV2 | - | TRBD1 | CASSARAGTGAGYTF | TGTGCCAGCAGTGCCCGGGCGGGGACAGGGGCTGGCTACACCTTC
14 | TRBJ2-1 | TRBV7-3 | - | - | CASSLMGGLNEQFF | TGTGCCAGCAGCTTAATGGGGGGGCTCAATGAGCAGTTCTTC
18 | TRBJ2-7 | TRBV5-6 | - | TRBD2 | CASSLLGTSGLAGGEQYF | TGTGCCAGCAGCTTGCTGGGTACTAGCGGGTTGGCGGGGGGCGAGCAGTACTTC
11 | TRBJ1-1 | TRBV19 | few | - | CASTRNTEAFF | TGTGCCAGTACCAGGAACACTGAAGCTTTCTTT
14 | TRBJ2-2 | TRBV6-1 | - | - | CASRELTNTGELFF | TGTGCCAGCAGGGAACTTACGAACACCGGGGAGCTGTTTTTT
21 | TRBJ2-1 | TRBV7-8 | - | TRBD2 | CASSSALSGRGLGLSYNEQFF | TGTGCCAGCAGCTCGGCCCTTAGCGGGAGGGGCCTCGGTTTATCCTACAATGAGCAGTTCTTC
14 | TRBJ2-3 | TRBV5-1 | - | - | CASSSPEPEDTQYF | TGCGCCAGCAGCTCCCCGGAGCCAGAAGATACGCAGTATTTT
16 | TRBJ2-3 | TRBV27 | - | - | CASSLDMAAATDTQYF | TGTGCCAGCAGTTTAGATATGGCGGCGGCCACAGATACGCAGTATTTT
12 | TRBJ2-1 | TRBV29-1 | once | - | CSVVAGWDEQFF | TGCAGCGTTGTGGCAGGGTGGGATGAGCAGTTCTTC
14 | TRBJ2-1 | TRBV7-3 | - | TRBD2 | CASSLRASGRLQFF | TGTGCCAGCAGCTTAAGGGCTAGCGGGAGATTGCAGTTCTTC
13 | TRBJ2-3 | TRBV27 | - | TRBD2 | CASRGTSLDTQYF | TGTGCCAGCCGCGGGACTAGTCTTGATACGCAGTATTTT
13 | TRBJ2-2 | TRBV30 | - | - | CAWSPVNTGELFF | TGTGCCTGGAGTCCTGTGAACACCGGGGAGCTGTTTTTT
17 | TRBJ2-2 | TRBV9 | - | TRBD1 | CASSRELDRGRFGELFF | TGTGCCAGCAGCCGAGAGTTAGACAGGGGGCGCTTCGGGGAGCTGTTTTTT
16 | TRBJ2-1 | TRBV18 | - | - | CASSTQRRSSYNEQFF | TGTGCCAGCTCAACACAGAGGAGGAGCTCCTACAATGAGCAGTTCTTC
14 | TRBJ2-7 | TRBV30 | - | TRBD1 | CAWSTGTGEGEQYF | TGTGCCTGGAGTACCGGGACAGGGGAAGGCGAGCAGTACTTC
12 | TRBJ2-7 | TRBV18 | - | - | CASSQNSYEQYF | TGTGCCAGCTCCCAAAACTCCTACGAGCAGTACTTC
13 | TRBJ1-2 | TRBV6-6 | - | TRBD1 | CASSQQGLYGYTF | TGTGCCAGCAGCCAACAGGGGCTCTATGGCTACACCTTC
15 | TRBJ2-1 | TRBV27 | few | TRBD2 | CASSLQTSGRHEQFF | TGTGCCAGCAGTTTACAGACTAGCGGGAGGCACGAGCAGTTCTTC
12 | TRBJ2-7 | TRBV2 | - | - | CATGLLSYEQYF | TGTGCCACGGGACTCCTATCCTACGAGCAGTACTTC
16 | TRBJ2-1 | TRBV7-6 | - | TRBD2 | CASSPRLAGVVDEQFF | TGTGCCAGCAGCCCCCGACTAGCGGGAGTGGTCGATGAGCAGTTCTTC
13 | TRBJ1-5 | TRBV5-1 | - | - | CASSLVGDQPQHF | TGCGCCAGCAGCTTGGTAGGGGATCAGCCCCAGCATTTT
16 | TRBJ2-3 | TRBV7-9 | few | TRBD2 | CASSSGTSGRGGTQYF | TGTGCCAGCAGCTCAGGGACTAGCGGGAGGGGTGGTACGCAGTATTTT
15 | TRBJ2-1 | TRBV5-6 | few | TRBD2 | CASSLGLAGAHEQFF | TGTGCCAGCAGCCTGGGACTAGCGGGAGCCCATGAGCAGTTCTTC
14 | TRBJ1-1 | TRBV10-3 | - | - | CAISESQGFTEAFF | TGTGCCATCAGTGAGTCTCAGGGGTTCACTGAAGCTTTCTTT
16 | TRBJ2-2 | TRBV5-1 | few | TRBD1 | CASSLGRTGGSGELFF | TGCGCCAGCAGCTTGGGCCGGACAGGGGGCTCCGGGGAGCTGTTTTTT
13 | TRBJ1-1 | TRBV2 | - | - | CASHRGMNTEAFF | TGTGCCAGCCATAGGGGGATGAACACTGAAGCTTTCTTT
14 | TRBJ2-7 | TRBV14 | - | - | CASSHREGAYEQYF | TGTGCCAGCAGCCACAGGGAAGGGGCCTACGAGCAGTACTTC
12 | TRBJ1-4 | TRBV11-2 | - | TRBD1 | CASSLSGTGLFF | TGTGCCAGCAGCTTATCCGGGACAGGTCTGTTTTTT